This T cell receptor beta chain was obtained from a study of cytomegalovirus exposure and HLA in healthy donors. Broader study findings: The study put under 200 TCR beta chains on its list as cytomegalovirus-associated.

CDR1 and CDR2 from the germline V gene are LGHNA and YNFKEQ. The CDR3 runs 16 residues. J was trimmed by 5 bases and V by 0 bases; bases with no gene match: 9. The PCR ran on 60 Vbeta and 13 Jbeta primers. Only in-frame clones appear in the TCRdb table, and some are missing; sequencing was by immunoSEQ multiplex PCR. Counted here are 100,000 to 150,000 clones, about 80% occurring once; the ten biggest clones make up 2.7%. Concerning this clone itself: Its specificity is unknown.

This TCR derives from a boy between 2 and 10 years old in good health and CMV-seronegative. Sequenced: PBMCs. The gene calls are TRBV4-2 and TRBJ1-1; 7 nucleotides align to TRBD1. The CDR3 loop is CASSQEGRGVGTEAFF. CDR3 coding DNA: TGTGCCAGCAGCCAAGAAGGCAGGGGGGTGGGGACTGAAGCTTTCTTT.